The rows below give T cell receptor beta chains drawn from one sample of a study of regulatory T cells in long-lasting Graves disease. TCRdb reprocessed the multiplex PCR reads via MiXCR and lists one record per CDR3 protein. Of approximately 470,000 distinct CDR3 sequences in the sample, 15% to 20% were seen once. This sample also appeared in a second study, on T cells in Graves' hyperthyroidism and ophthalmopathy.

Sequenced material: peripheral blood mononuclear cells (PBMCs), taken at new diagnosis, from a patient treated with antithyroid drugs. The origin of the receptors is a man aged 40-49 years with Graves disease. Both conserved end residues are part of each CDR3. D genes are given only for firm matches. The size entry is marked missing in some rows and otherwise reads once, few, many or a size class.

D	V	J	size	DNA	CDR3
TRBD1	TRBV6-1	TRBJ2-7	-	TGTGCCAGTACGGGACAGGGGGCCGAGCAGTACTTC	CASTGQGAEQYF
-	TRBV5-1	TRBJ2-3	many	TGCGCCAGCAGCCCGCTCTCTGGAAGGGACACAGATACGCAGTATTTT	CASSPLSGRDTDTQYF
-	TRBV9	TRBJ2-2	-	TGTGCCAGCAGCGTAGTAAATGGACAGGGGGAGCTGTTTTTT	CASSVVNGQGELFF
-	TRBV7-8	TRBJ2-1	-	TGTGCCAGCAGCTTACTACTCGATGAGCAGTTCTTC	CASSLLLDEQFF
-	TRBV18	TRBJ2-1	many	TGTGCCAGCTCACCACCGGTCAGCTTGGTAGAGCAGTTCTTC	CASSPPVSLVEQFF
-	TRBV27	TRBJ2-3	few	TGTGCCAGCAGTTACGGGTGGGGGGCAGATACGCAGTATTTT	CASSYGWGADTQYF
-	TRBV6-1	TRBJ1-1	few	TGTGCCAGCAGTAGAGACCCCATGAACACTGAAGCTTTCTTT	CASSRDPMNTEAFF
-	TRBV5-5	TRBJ2-1	-	TGTGCCAGCAGCTTGAAGAAGATCAGGGCCAACGAGCAGTTCTTC	CASSLKKIRANEQFF
-	TRBV28	TRBJ2-7	-	TGTGCCAGCAGTTTAACCAATCCATCCCACGAGCAGTACTTC	CASSLTNPSHEQYF
-	TRBV20-1	TRBJ2-5	many	TGCAGTGCTAGTGGTGGTGACCAAGAGACCCAGTACTTC	CSASGGDQETQYF
TRBD1	TRBV30	TRBJ1-2	many	TGTGCCTGGAGTGCGGGACAGGGGTCGAGTGGCTATGGCTACACCTTC	CAWSAGQGSSGYGYTF
-	TRBV12-3/TRBV12-4	TRBJ2-4	-	TGTGCCACCAGTGATCAGCAAAACATTCAGTACTTC	CATSDQQNIQYF
TRBD2	TRBV5-1	TRBJ2-1	many	TGCGCCAGCAGCTTGGCTCTAGCGGCCTACAATGAGCAGTTCTTC	CASSLALAAYNEQFF
TRBD1	TRBV20-1	TRBJ2-7	many	TGCAGTGCCAAACCCGGGACAGGGATCACCTACGAGCAGTACTTC	CSAKPGTGITYEQYF
-	TRBV5-1	TRBJ2-7	many	TGTGCCAGCAGCAGATCCGGGACAAGCCCCTACGAGCAGTACTTC	CASSRSGTSPYEQYF
-	TRBV24-1	TRBJ1-1	-	TGTGCCACCAGTGCCCCAGGGAACACTGGAGCTTTCTTT	CATSAPGNTGAFF
TRBD1	TRBV4-1	TRBJ2-3	few	TGCGCCAGCAGCCGATTAACAGGGGTTGGGGGAGATACGCAGTATTTT	CASSRLTGVGGDTQYF
-	TRBV5-4	TRBJ2-7	many	TGTGCCAGCAGCTTGGAAGCAGGGAACTACGAGCAGTACTTC	CASSLEAGNYEQYF
TRBD1	TRBV18	TRBJ1-4	few	TGTGCCAGCTCACCCGGGACAGGGCCCCGGCAACTGTTTTTT	CASSPGTGPRQLFF
-	TRBV28	TRBJ2-5	many	TGTGCCAGCAGTTTTGGTAGGGGCCGGGAGACCCAGTACTTC	CASSFGRGRETQYF
-	TRBV5-5	TRBJ2-5	many	TGTGCCAGCAGCTTGGACAGGCTTCAAGAGACCCAGTACTTC	CASSLDRLQETQYF
TRBD1	TRBV4-2	TRBJ2-1	few	TGTGCCAGCAGCCAAGAAAGGCACAGGGGGCAATACAATGAGCAGTTCTTC	CASSQERHRGQYNEQFF
TRBD2	TRBV19	TRBJ2-1	-	TGTGCCAGTAGTATAGAGGGAGGCGGGAGCTTTTACTTC	CASSIEGGGSFYF
-	TRBV6-1	TRBJ1-1	many	TGTGCCAGCAGTGTGATGGGGGTGAACACTGAAGCTTTCTTT	CASSVMGVNTEAFF
TRBD1	TRBV28	TRBJ2-3	many	TGTGCCAGCAGTTTACTAGGACAGGGCCGAACAGATACGCAGTATTTT	CASSLLGQGRTDTQYF
-	TRBV18	TRBJ2-5	-	TGTGCCACCCAGGGAACTCCACAAGAGACCCAGTACTTC	CATQGTPQETQYF
-	TRBV2	TRBJ2-1	many	TGTGCCAGCAGTGAAGCCGGGGGTGAGCAGTTCTTC	CASSEAGGEQFF